The next 2 T cell receptor beta chains were all read from a single sample in a study of T cells in Graves' hyperthyroidism and ophthalmopathy. RNA transcripts served as the template for amplifying TCR beta CDR3 regions. HTBI primers were the set used in a first-round RT-PCR of the TCR CDR3. TCRdb independently ran MiXCR on the multiplex PCR reads; one entry per CDR3 protein. Seen here are more than 300,000 distinct CDR3 sequences, about 18% observed once, and the top ten hold around 35%. Sequenced: blood. Every receptor here comes from a woman aged 25 to 45 with Graves' hyperthyroidism that later progressed to Graves' ophthalmopathy.

This clonotype turned up a few times. The chain has TRBV7-9 and TRBJ2-1; D ambiguous. V was cut by 3 bases and J by 4 bases, with 7 bases left in between. From germline, CDR1 is SEHNR and CDR2 FQNEAQ (reference sequence). This CDR3 is built from 13 residues. CDR3 sequence reads: CASSLAEYNEQFF. CDR3 DNA sequence: TGTGCCAGCAGCTTGGCAGAGTACAATGAGCAGTTCTTC.

Many counts were recorded for this clonotype. The junction does not match germline at one end; this may be a read error. The chain couples TRBV7-9 to TRBJ2-3; D is unclear. Germline V CDR1 and CDR2: SEHNR, FQNEAQ (reference sequence). CDR3 size: 18 residues. CDR3: CASSLEPRPRSSTDTQYF. Written as DNA, the CDR3 is TGTGCCAGCAGTTTAGAGCCTCGCCCTAGAAGTAGTACAGATACGCAGTATTTT.